The 8 T cell receptor beta chains presented below share a single source sample, sequenced in a study of OX40 agonist ivuxolimab in advanced cancers. Repertoires were generated with immunoSEQ multiplex PCR, while TCRdb's copy carries only in-frame clones and drops some. The sample lists around 47,000 clones, approximately 90% occurring once. The sequences come from CD4+ or CD8+ T cells sorted from blood, collected in a trial of the OX40 agonist ivuxolimab. These receptors all come from an adult with an advanced solid tumor such as melanoma, head and neck, liver or kidney cancer.

This sequence joins TRBV5-8 and TRBJ2-7; unclear D gene. The CDR3 has 14 residues. Germline V gene sequence: CDR1 SGHTS, CDR2 YDEGEE. V dropped 4 bases and J dropped 3 bases, with 14 bases sitting between them. The CDR3 loop reads CASSVALSDYEQYF. The CDR3 coding sequence is TGTGCCAGCAGCGTGGCCCTTTCAGACTACGAGCAGTACTTC.

The DNA for the CDR3 is TGCAGCTCACAATCCGAGGCAGACTATGGCTACACCTTC. Residues: CSSQSEADYGYTF. This chain joins TRBV29-1 and TRBJ1-2; D is unresolved. The CDR3 spans 13 residues. The germline V gene encodes CDR1 SQVTM and CDR2 ANQGSEA. Trimming removed 8 bases at V and 3 bases at J, with 16 bases between.

This clone appeared a few times. This chain joins TRBV7-9 and TRBJ2-6; D may be TRBD2 (5 bases). Germline V lookup: CDR1 SEHNR, CDR2 FQNEAQ (reference sequence). Trimming stripped 1 base from V and 2 bases from J, with 9 bases between. This CDR3 spans 16 amino acids. In DNA form, the CDR3 reads TGTGCCAGCAGCTTAGGACCGGGGACTGGGGCCAACGTCCTGACTTTC. Translated: CASSLGPGTGANVLTF.

This clone appeared a few times. The chain recombines TRBV19 with TRBJ1-5; 8 nucleotides line up with TRBD1. The CDR3 is 14 amino acids. V dropped 5 bases and J dropped 4; count of bases not matched to a gene: 4. Germline V gives CDR1 LNHDA, CDR2 SQIVND (reference sequence). DNA for the CDR3: TGTGCCAGTAGTCCCGGGACAGGTAATCAGCCCCAGCATTTT. This sequence encodes CASSPGTGNQPQHF.

The chain links TRBV2 to TRBJ1-5, with 9 bases matching TRBD1. CDR1 and CDR2 (germline): SNHLY, FYNNEI. J lost 1 base, V lost 6 bases, and 7 bases had no gene match. CDR3 length equals 16 residues. CDR3 protein: CASRDITGGSNQPQHF. CDR3 in DNA: TGTGCCAGCAGGGACATAACAGGGGGCAGCAATCAGCCCCAGCATTTT.

The J gene is TRBJ2-2, the V gene TRBV12-5; TRBD1 aligns across 11 bases. The CDR3 is 16 residues long. Unmatched junction bases numbered 3, after V lost 0 bases and J lost 6 bases. Per germline, CDR1 LGHNT and CDR2 FRNRAP. CDR3 bases: TGTGCTAGTGGTTTGGTAGGGACAGGGGGTCCCGGGGAGCTGTTTTTT. This encodes CASGLVGTGGPGELFF.

This clone was picked up a small number of times. The V gene is TRBV19, the J gene TRBJ2-1; no clear D gene. V lost 5 bases and J lost 0, with 11 bases in between. Germline CDR1 reads LNHDA; CDR2 reads SQIVND (reference sequence). The CDR3 is made up of 15 amino acids. The CDR3 DNA reads as TGTGCCAGTAGTTTCGACCTAAGCTCCTACAATGAGCAGTTCTTC. This codes for CASSFDLSSYNEQFF.

This chain links TRBV27 with TRBJ2-4; maybe TRBD2 (6 bases). Germline V lookup: CDR1 MNHEY, CDR2 SMNVEV (reference sequence). V shed 2 bases and J shed 7 bases, with 12 bases lying between them. The length of the CDR3 is 14 residues. The CDR3 region is CASSLEAGRNIQYF. The CDR3 DNA follows: TGTGCCAGCAGTTTAGAGGCAGGGAGGAACATTCAGTACTTC.